What follows is one T cell receptor beta chain and its context. This clonotype has at least ten counts. It lacks a known antigen. Per-base qualities were not stored, and no clone one base away is much larger. The junction shows trimming of 2 bases on V and 6 bases on J, and the gene matches do not reach 0 bases of it. Per the germline V gene, SQVTM is the CDR1 and ANQGSEA is the CDR2. The cysteine opens and the phenylalanine closes a CDR3 of 13 amino acids. CDR3 DNA is the only sequence kept; it has 39 bases, read in frame from the first base. The entry originates in a study of regulatory T cells in long-lasting Graves disease (dated by TCRdb to the early 2020s). For context, the study as a whole: Patients with newly diagnosed Graves' disease had been on antithyroid drugs for under 3 months. Persistent Graves' disease patients were compared with newly diagnosed Graves' disease patients by peripheral blood TCR sequencing and RNA sequencing. The study was conducted in China and was registered as a clinical trial. TCR sequencing covered about 13 persistent and approximately 20 newly diagnosed Graves' disease patients, 33 samples in total.

The sample's time point, from its label and the paper: newly diagnosed GD, antithyroid drugs for less than 3 months. For both TCR sequencing and RNA sequencing, RNA was extracted from PBMCs using TRIzol. The diagnosis of Graves' disease was made according to American Thyroid Association guidelines. The patients came from an endocrinology department in Xi'an, China. Each patient gave approximately 10 milliliters of peripheral blood, collected in an EDTA anticoagulant tube. PBMCs were isolated by Ficoll Paque Plus density gradient separation without further T cell sorting. RNA quality was checked with an Agilent 2100 Bioanalyzer and agarose gel, and concentration with a NanoDrop 2000. Study-wide conclusions, independent of this receptor: Lower TCR Shannon entropy and fewer highly expanded clones were observed in persistent Graves' disease patients than in newly diagnosed patients, which suggested clonal expansion. Patients with persistent disease shared more public clonotypes (about 2,900) than newly diagnosed patients did (966). The authors acknowledged the small sample size as a limitation that may reduce accuracy. TRBV28, TRBJ1-2 and TRBJ2-5 were preferentially used in persistent disease, while TRBV20-1 and TRBJ2-1 were favored in newly diagnosed disease. Peripheral blood alone was examined, since thyroid tissue, which constituted the primary lesion, could not be accessed. Only the TCR beta chain was sequenced and analyzed.

Library preparation was by multiplex PCR. Sequencing used an Illumina HiSeq 4000. TCR beta libraries were built with iRepertoire HTBI primers and Arm-PCR amplification of CDR3 regions. Before sequencing, the PCR products underwent gel purification. The source study handled its data this way. Across samples, fewer than 70 TRBV and 14 TRBJ segments were identified and used for gene usage analysis of CDR3 amino acid clonotypes. COPE and FqMerger were used to merge the filtered high-quality paired reads into contigs. BLAST was used to align contigs to IMGT TRBV, TRBD and TRBJ reference genes, with CDR3 defined following IMGT. Any clonotype with a frequency above 0.1% was counted as a highly expanded clone. Repertoire diversity was measured by Shannon entropy, and V-J evenness by the Gini coefficient. Clonotypes shared by more than one individual were considered public. TCRdb reprocessing: public reads trimmed at Q25 with fastp, clones called with MiXCR, in-frame beta chains kept. Rows matching on CDR3 protein sequence are summarized as one entry with the most common DNA and genes. TCRdb, not the original authors, processed these V and J calls. This sample lists 400,000 to 550,000 distinct CDR3 sequences; roughly 17% were detected once. Jointly, the top ten make up about 10% of the sample.

These data also formed part of another study, on T cells in Graves' hyperthyroidism and ophthalmopathy. As the second study states: Stable Graves' hyperthyroidism was defined as no progression to ophthalmopathy during 18 months of follow-up. The hyperthyroidism patients were between 18 and 65 years old and newly diagnosed, with a disease duration of less than 2 months. Any patient with an uncontrolled infection, another autoimmune disease, pregnancy or lactation was excluded. Clinical symptoms, serum thyroxine and TRAb, thyroid ultrasound, and orbital computed tomography formed the basis for the diagnoses. For the first round of RT-PCR on the TCR CDR3, the HTBI primer set was used together with the Qiagen OneStep RT-PCR kit. Blood samples also contained most of the expanded thyroid clonotypes (frequency above 0.001), which suggests that blood repertoires may reflect thyroid immune responses. A 13 V-J signature model separated ophthalmopathy from stable hyperthyroidism, with just over 85% sensitivity and around 84% specificity in cross-validation and 80%/75% in testing. In validation, progression to ophthalmopathy was predicted by the model with 55% to 71% sensitivity and around 75% specificity, a median of approximately 7.1 months before onset. TCR V-J signatures able to tell the groups apart were searched for in a discovery cohort of 90 to 100 patients, of whom 43 had Graves' ophthalmopathy and around 58 had stable Graves' hyperthyroidism. Whether ophthalmopathy could be predicted prospectively was tested in an independent validation cohort made up of 18 hyperthyroidism patients plus 17 patients who later progressed to ophthalmopathy. For training and testing, the 100 or so patients in the discovery cohort were randomly divided in a 7:3 ratio. The study also compared thyroid tissue and blood T-cell repertoires from several Graves' hyperthyroidism patients. After blood sampling, hyperthyroidism patients were treated with methimazole at a starting dose of 30 mg daily, and ophthalmopathy patients were treated with high-dose intravenous methylprednisolone. Libraries were constructed in a second round of multiplex PCR, after which size selection and purification were carried out. Paired-end sequencing of the libraries was performed with 100 bp reads on an Illumina HiSeq2000. SOAPnuke was used to process the raw data, with reads discarded if the reads contained adapters or uncalled bases, had a mean Phred below 15, or lacked an exact constant-primer or identifier match. COPE v1.2.5 was used to merge the high-quality paired reads, and each unique nucleotide sequence was defined as a clonotype. MiTCR v1.1 was used to align clonotypes to the IMGT TRBV, TRBD and TRBJ reference segments. Analysis was restricted to V-J combinations with a frequency above 0.0001, which covered about 99% of repertoires. A TCS score was defined as the ratio of F50 (clonal expansion) to E x V (chaos), with BLOSUM62-based TCRdist applied between CDR3 peptides within each V-J. Welch's t-statistics and random forest reduced roughly 500 V-J features to 10 to 15, which were used in a naive Bayes classifier (R e1071). No statistical method was used to set the sample size in advance, and investigators knew the group allocation. According to the paper, TCR Vbeta CDR3 sequencing was carried out on 120 to 150 peripheral blood samples, which came from around 43 ophthalmopathy, around 74 hyperthyroidism and around 17 progressor patients.

This specimen was peripheral blood mononuclear cells (PBMCs), taken at new diagnosis, from a patient treated with antithyroid drugs. The chain uses TRBV29-1 and TRBJ2-1; 11 nucleotides in the junction match TRBD2. The sequence came from a woman aged 25 to 45 with Graves disease. Donor details come from another sample of the same person, matched by shared clones. The CDR3 in this case is CSVELAGGNEQFF. The nucleotides are TGCAGCGTTGAACTAGCGGGGGGCAATGAGCAGTTCTTC.